This TCR beta chain comes out of a study of blood T cells in healthy people across ages. Study results and caveats: Aged donors had fewer naive CD4+ cells and lower diversity than long-lived donors.

A J-beta primer mix and a sample-barcoded 5' primer were used in a second PCR of roughly 6 to 12 cycles. The yield of each sample was at least 2.5 million CDR3-containing paired-end reads. MiXCR was run by TCRdb on the 5' RACE reads, yielding one entry per CDR3 protein. This sample has 1.5 million or so distinct CDR3 sequences; approximately 43% occur once, and the top ten carry approximately 4%. No fewer than 7 million PBMCs went into each sample. This clonotype was seen only once. Its specificity is unknown. The source material was blood. This sequence was found in a woman younger than 30 in good health.

DNA of the CDR3: TGTGCCAGCAGCGTACGGCCGGGGCAGGGGGTAATGGAGCTGTTTTTT. Translation gives CASSVRPGQGVMELFF. V is TRBV9 and J is TRBJ2-2, with TRBD1 matching 7 bases. The CDR3 has 16 residues. CDR1 is SGDLS, CDR2 YYNGEE, per germline. V lost 1 base and J lost 10; bases outside the gene matches: 13.